These 3 T cell receptor beta chains originate from one sample sequenced in a study of OX40 agonist ivuxolimab in advanced cancers. Only in-frame clones appear in the TCRdb table, and some are missing; sequencing was by immunoSEQ multiplex PCR. This sample has about 49,000 clones; around 84% occur once, and the top ten carry about an eighth. The sample here was CD4+ or CD8+ T cells sorted from blood, taken in a trial of the OX40 agonist ivuxolimab. These receptors were obtained from an adult with an advanced solid tumor such as melanoma, head and neck, liver or kidney cancer.

The chain carries TRBV5-6 and TRBJ1-2; the match to TRBD1 covers 8 bases. CDR1 is SGHDT and CDR2 is YYEEEE in the germline V gene. Germline trimming cut 1 base from V and 6 bases from J; bases unmatched to any gene: 14. There are 17 residues in the CDR3. CDR3: CASSLFSTGQVLDGYTF. The CDR3 nucleotides read TGTGCCAGCAGCTTGTTTTCTACGGGACAGGTCTTGGATGGCTACACCTTC.

The V call is TRBV15, the J call TRBJ1-3; D unclear. Trimming shortened V by 0 bases and J by 0 bases, and 9 bases separated the two germline ends. CDR1 and CDR2 from the germline V gene are LNHNV and YYDKDF (reference sequence). The CDR3 is 16 residues long. In DNA, the CDR3 is TGTGCCACCAGCAGAGATACGGGGTTCTCTGGAAACACCATATATTTT. Protein: CATSRDTGFSGNTIYF.

This chain connects TRBV30 to TRBJ1-1, with TRBD1 as a possible D gene (6 bases). Germline CDR1 and CDR2: GTSNPN and SVGIG (reference sequence). Trimming pared 7 bases from V and 0 bases from J, leaving 12 bases between. The CDR3 has 13 amino acids. CDR3 sequence: CAFLRDMNTEAFF. Here the CDR3 DNA reads TGTGCCTTTTTACGGGACATGAACACTGAAGCTTTCTTT.